This record concerns one T cell receptor beta chain sequence. The protocol was immunoSEQ multiplex PCR, while the TCRdb copy is restricted to in-frame clones and leaves out a portion. The sample includes about 180,000 clones, 75% to 90% seen only once; the top ten take around 6.2%. This CDR3 spans 10 amino acids. Deletions cut 10 bases from V and 6 bases from J, with 6 bases between. Per the germline V gene, CDR1 is MDHEN and CDR2 is SYDVKM. This sample is part of a study of blood T cell repertoires in COVID-19. What the recovered Cohort 3 donors had was two negative PCRs, clearance, or symptom resolution.

The sequencing input was PBMCs or T cells enriched from blood (not recorded which). This TCR derives from a middle-aged man who had recovered from COVID-19. The rearrangement uses TRBV28 and TRBJ2-2; D remains ambiguous. The CDR3 protein is CATRSGELFF. CDR3 DNA sequence: TGTGCCACCCGGTCCGGGGAGCTGTTTTTT.